This T cell receptor beta chain was obtained from a study of patients and donors after allogeneic stem cell transplantation. TCRdb fed the RT-PCR reads into MiXCR, producing one record per CDR3 protein. The sample holds around 150,000 distinct CDR3 sequences, 30% to 45% seen once. The source material was blood, either unsorted or a sorted T cell fraction (not recorded which). This clonotype originated in a human donor who was either an allogeneic HSCT recipient or a stem cell or donor lymphocyte infusion donor (not recorded which). It is not recorded whose cells these are; they may come from a transplant donor.

The CDR3 bases are TGTGCCAGCAAGGCCGGCGCCGGGAACACCGGGGAGCTGTTTTTT. Residues: CASKAGAGNTGELFF. The rearrangement uses TRBV12-3 or TRBV12-4 and TRBJ2-2; no definite D call. The CDR3 extends over 15 amino acids. Trimming pared 7 bases from V and 1 base from J, leaving 13 bases between.